This TCR beta chain was recorded in a study of blood T cell repertoires in COVID-19. Across the whole study: COVID-19 samples from acute and convalescent phases originated in the United States, Italy and Spain.

The CDR3 has 15 residues. CDR1 is MNHEY, CDR2 SVGEGT, per germline. The V end was cut by 6 bases, the J end by 0 bases, with 14 bases between. The table came from immunoSEQ multiplex PCR; TCRdb's copy has only in-frame clones and leaves some out. The table shows 90,000 to 130,000 clones, with roughly 81% occurring only once. Sequenced: peripheral blood. The clonotype originates from a man between 40 and 49 years old with acute or convalescent COVID-19. The chain links TRBV6-2 or TRBV6-3 to TRBJ1-2, with D uncertain. The CDR3 bases are TGTGCCAGCAGACCTATCACAGCCACTAACTATGGCTACACCTTC. This codes for CASRPITATNYGYTF.